The clone carrying this TCR beta chain was recorded a few times. Amplified TCR beta CDR3 regions came from RNA transcripts. A first-round RT-PCR of the TCR CDR3 used the HTBI primer set. TCRdb re-analysed the multiplex PCR reads in MiXCR, keeping a single row per CDR3 protein. The sample includes roughly 740,000 distinct CDR3 sequences, around 15% seen only once; the top ten take about 8.4%. This record comes from a study of T cells in Graves' hyperthyroidism and ophthalmopathy. Orbital computed tomography and thyroid ultrasound, together with serum TRAb and thyroxine and clinical symptoms, were used for diagnoses. PBMCs came from 7.5 to 10 ml fresh peripheral blood. The CDR3 sequence is 15 residues long. With 6 bases clipped from V and 0 bases from J, the junction kept 8 bases outside the gene matches. The germline gives CDR1 SGHAT, CDR2 FQNNGV.

V usage is TRBV11-2 and J usage is TRBJ2-7; 7 nucleotides line up with TRBD1. This TCR derives from a man aged 18-30 years with Graves' hyperthyroidism. The specimen sequenced was blood. The CDR3 region is CASRLQGSSSYEQYF. The CDR3 coding sequence is TGTGCCAGCAGGTTACAGGGGTCCAGCTCCTACGAGCAGTACTTC.